This T cell receptor beta chain stems from a study of T cells in Graves' hyperthyroidism and ophthalmopathy. CDR3 length equals 15 residues. Between the trimmed V and J ends, which lost 0 bases and 0 bases, there was a span of 8 bases. The V gene's germline CDR1 is MNHEY and CDR2 SMNVEV (reference sequence). The table lists this clonotype with many counts. Antigen: not known. Broader study findings: Most thyroid clonotypes expanded above 0.001 appeared in blood too.

Authors of the study amplified TCR beta CDR3 regions from RNA transcripts. The study used the HTBI primer set for a first-round RT-PCR of the TCR CDR3. MiXCR, run by TCRdb on the multiplex PCR reads, gives a single entry per CDR3 protein. The sample shows about 640,000 distinct CDR3 sequences, less than 25% of them seen only once. The sample was blood. This receptor was taken from a young man with Graves' ophthalmopathy. This chain links TRBV27 with TRBJ1-2; D is unresolved. The CDR3 coding sequence is TGTGCCAGCAGTTTATCAGCAGGAGCTAACTATGGCTACACCTTC. It translates to CASSLSAGANYGYTF.